These T cell receptor beta chains were read from a single sample in a study of vaccination and CD4 T cells after COVID-19. Using its own MiXCR run on the PCR reads, TCRdb lists one record per CDR3 protein. The sample has around 17,000 distinct CDR3 sequences, approximately 50% seen once; the top ten hold approximately 9.9%. Antigens for these TCRs are unknown. Sequenced: CD4+ T cells from blood, cultured in vitro. The source of these receptors is a human donor who had recovered from COVID-19. The CDR3 runs from the conserved cysteine through the conserved F or W.

v_call,j_call,cdr3_aa
TRBV5-1,TRBJ2-3,CASRLWGVKDTQYF
TRBV11-3,TRBJ2-7,CASSPSAGTSVTYEQYF
TRBV6-5,TRBJ2-1,CASSSYTGYVNEQFF
TRBV7-9,TRBJ1-1,CASSFDTYTEAFF
TRBV19,TRBJ2-6,CASSGGTRNGANVLTF
TRBV30,TRBJ1-2,CASPRVGADGYTF
TRBV18,TRBJ1-1,CASSSETENTEAFF
TRBV6-1,TRBJ1-6,CASTGWGSPLHF
TRBV2,TRBJ2-2,CASSETSGTGELFF
TRBV18,TRBJ2-5,CASSREQGWQETQYF
TRBV19,TRBJ1-2,CASRPQGADYGYTF
TRBV11-3,TRBJ1-3,CASSASDRGDTIYF
TRBV4-1,TRBJ2-3,CASSHSGGISTDTQYF
TRBV6-1,TRBJ2-4,CASSDTGGPTRNIQYF
TRBV7-9,TRBJ1-1,CASTVIVNTEAFF
TRBV20-1,TRBJ2-5,CSAIDLLGEETQYF
TRBV2,TRBJ2-2,CASKNSVNTGELFF
TRBV7-3,TRBJ2-2,CASSPAPGQKNTGELFF
TRBV28,TRBJ1-2,CASSSDSLVNYGYTF
TRBV3-1,TRBJ1-2,CASSYQVPLRGYTF
TRBV11-2,TRBJ1-2,CASSLLGGYGYTF
TRBV12-3/TRBV12-4,TRBJ1-5,CASSLTGGQPQHF
TRBV5-1,TRBJ1-2,CASSLVEGMGGYTF
TRBV10-3,TRBJ1-4,CATTGATGEKLFF
TRBV7-2,TRBJ2-7,CASSLEPTGFVSYEQYF
TRBV6-1,TRBJ2-4,CASMSPSIAKNIQYF
TRBV12-3/TRBV12-4,TRBJ2-1,CASSLGSSVKQFF
TRBV19,TRBJ2-6,CASSIPASRRSGANVLTF
TRBV6-1,TRBJ1-1,CASSSTGNTEAFF
TRBV28,TRBJ2-2,CASSPGQGFPGELFF
TRBV30,TRBJ2-7,CAWSPGQGYFYEQYF
TRBV20-1,TRBJ1-2,CSARPIYGYTF
TRBV6-2/TRBV6-3,TRBJ1-1,CASSYSTGVRGPENTEAFF
TRBV30,TRBJ2-3,CAWSPPGGSDTQYF
TRBV11-3,TRBJ2-2,CASSDWGRGGELFF
TRBV30,TRBJ1-5,CAWSVAGNQPQHF
TRBV7-3,TRBJ1-5,CASSLDRNQPQHF
TRBV7-3,TRBJ2-3,CASSSDSGSTDTQYF
TRBV11-2,TRBJ2-5,CASSYTAQETQYF
TRBV10-3,TRBJ2-7,CAISEGPRQGAYEQYF
TRBV6-2/TRBV6-3,TRBJ1-1,CASSYGYETEAFF
TRBV28,TRBJ1-2,CASDDRGAGRGYTF
TRBV20-1,TRBJ1-3,CSARASGNTIYF
TRBV10-3,TRBJ2-7,CAISGGINPYEQYF
TRBV27,TRBJ1-1,CASRVTGGTEAFF
TRBV30,TRBJ1-2,CAWSEDGFVGYTF
TRBV19,TRBJ2-3,CASSNRLVWTDTQYF
TRBV7-3,TRBJ2-7,CASSMSGTSGGEQYF
TRBV12-3/TRBV12-4,TRBJ1-6,CASSRQGRNSPLHF
TRBV5-1,TRBJ1-5,CASSLEPSAGQPQHF
TRBV20-1,TRBJ2-7,CSAPSPGGGSYEQYF
TRBV20-1,TRBJ2-3,CSAINSGRAISDTQYF
TRBV6-1,TRBJ2-3,CASPGLSLSTDTQYF
TRBV21-1,TRBJ1-1,CATLVISMNTEAFF
TRBV6-1,TRBJ1-2,CASSPQGNRGYTF
TRBV7-2,TRBJ2-1,CASSWGTSGQEQFF